Below, one T cell receptor (beta chain) is given with its context. CDR3 length: 17 residues. V was trimmed by 4 bases and J by 2 bases, leaving 19 bases between them. The record originates from a study of blood T cell repertoires in COVID-19. Study details: T cells, B-cell-depleted T cells, or PBMCs provided the cDNA or gDNA that served as material.

Original data processing: Quantification of nucleated cells was approximated via reference gene primer amplification. TCRdb's table, derived via immunoSEQ multiplex PCR, lists solely in-frame clones and lacks some. V and J calls and clone size are as listed in that table; D and trimming were resolved from the DNA. In the table there are some 260,000 clones, 88% of which are singletons. Sequencing was done on a sample of peripheral blood. This sequence joins TRBV5-3 and TRBJ2-1, with D perhaps matching TRBD2 (6 bases). TRBV5-3 is assigned to the ORF class and has an uncertain function. This clonotype was sampled from a middle-aged woman who had recovered from COVID-19. The CDR3 spells CARSHKRVIAAYNEQFF. The CDR3 nucleotides are TGTGCCAGAAGCCACAAGAGGGTGATAGCGGCCTACAATGAGCAGTTCTTC.